A single T cell receptor (beta chain) is shown here with its context. Its antigen is still unknown. The Oncomine TCR Beta short-read assay was applied to DNA of cultured CD4+ T cells. TCRdb itself ran the PCR reads through MiXCR, one entry per CDR3 protein. This table holds around 18,000 distinct CDR3 sequences, 44% found once. The sample belongs to a study of vaccination and CD4 T cells after COVID-19. Study-level background: As a positive control, some control cultures were given a CEFX pool, while others were given an HIV-1 Nef pool or no peptide.

Germline V gene lookup returns CDR1 MNHEY and CDR2 SMNVEV (reference sequence). Trimming pared 1 base from V and 2 bases from J, leaving 6 bases between. The CDR3 has 15 residues. Time point reported: late sampling 161 to 241 days after vaccination in a few convalescent patients. The treatment denotes: approximately 9-day PBMC culture with coronavirus spike peptide pools or control peptides (ViraFEST assay). The sequences come from CD4+ T cells from blood, cultured in vitro, collected about 7 months after SARS-CoV-2 vaccination. This TCR derives from a human donor who had recovered from COVID-19. The chain has TRBV27 and TRBJ2-6; maybe TRBD2 (6 bases). The CDR3, as DNA: TGTGCCAGCAGTTTATGGGGGGCTGGGGCCAACGTCCTGACTTTC. Protein: CASSLWGAGANVLTF.